This TCR beta chain was recovered during a study of blood T cell repertoires in COVID-19 (dated by TCRdb to 2018 to 2020). About the full investigation: The collaborator samples originated in the United States, Italy and Spain and spanned the acute and convalescent phases of COVID-19. The repertoires were released in a freely available public database meant as a resource for research on the immune response to SARS-CoV-2. Nearly every sample came with metadata listing a de-identified subject ID, COVID-19 status, age in years and sex. The prospective study material was composed of cDNA or gDNA derived from T cells, B-cell-depleted T cells, or PBMCs. Where available, HLA class I and class II types were obtained from metadata supplied by the sample provider rather than from assay-based typing. Deeply sampled blood TCRbeta repertoires from subjects exposed to, actively infected with, or recovered from COVID-19 were included in the dataset. The samples were drawn from two sources: the first 160 participants of the ongoing ImmuneRACE study, and 1,200 or so subjects contributed by 6 global collaborators.

TCRbeta CDR3 regions were amplified from genomic DNA using the immunoSEQ Assay, a bias-controlled multiplex PCR. In the source study's methods: Nucleated cell counts per sample were estimated from amplification of reference gene primers within the assay. Sequence reads were collapsed and filtered to measure the absolute abundance of every unique TCRbeta CDR3 rearrangement. Productive Simpson clonality was computed per sample as the square root of Simpson's diversity index over productive rearrangements. TCRdb obtained this table from immuneACCESS and retained in-frame rearrangements with V and J assigned. These tables miss some clones; where compared with another copy, unresolved V genes account for less than half of the shortfall, and the remainder is unexplained. V and J calls and clone size are copied from that table; D and trimming were computed from the DNA. This sample has about 61,000 clones in its table, and 85% to 90% of those were observed once. Of the sample, approximately 18% is held by the ten largest clones.

The collaborating institutions used their own protocols to collect whole blood in K2EDTA tubes. For TCRbeta analysis, collaborators shipped samples as frozen whole blood, isolated PBMCs, or DNA extracted from either of those sample types. Overall study outcomes, separate from this receptor: Clinical and demographic metadata were provided uncurated, with the amount varying by source and participant.

Trimmed from V: 4 bases; trimmed from J: 2 bases; junction bases lacking a gene match: 7. CDR1 SGHRS and CDR2 YFSETQ were looked up in the germline V gene. The CDR3 runs 16 amino acids, cysteine and phenylalanine included. The kept DNA is CDR3 alone, 48 bases in frame from the first base. Concerning this clone itself: The target of this receptor is not known. There are no base qualities to consult, and no much larger clone falls within one base.

The rearranged segments are TRBV5-1 and TRBJ2-2; the junction holds 8 bases that match TRBD2. The sequenced material came from peripheral blood. This TCR was sampled from a woman of 80 years or more with active COVID-19. Here is the DNA: TGCGCCAGCAGCCTGACTAGCGCCCCAAACACCGGGGAGCTGTTTTTT. Its translation is CASSLTSAPNTGELFF.